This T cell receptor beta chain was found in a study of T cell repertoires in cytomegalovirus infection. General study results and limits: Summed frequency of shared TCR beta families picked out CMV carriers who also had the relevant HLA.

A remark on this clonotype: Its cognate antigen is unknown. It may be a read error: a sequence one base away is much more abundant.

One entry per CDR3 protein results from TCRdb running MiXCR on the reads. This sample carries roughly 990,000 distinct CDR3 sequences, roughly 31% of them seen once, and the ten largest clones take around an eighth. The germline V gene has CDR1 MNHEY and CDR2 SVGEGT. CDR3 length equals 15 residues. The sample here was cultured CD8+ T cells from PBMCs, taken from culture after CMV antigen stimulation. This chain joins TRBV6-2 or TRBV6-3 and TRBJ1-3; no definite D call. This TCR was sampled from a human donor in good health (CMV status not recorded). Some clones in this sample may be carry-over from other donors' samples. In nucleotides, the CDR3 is TGTACCAGCAGTTACTCGTCCGTCTCTGGAAACACCATATATTTT. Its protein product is CTSSYSSVSGNTIYF.